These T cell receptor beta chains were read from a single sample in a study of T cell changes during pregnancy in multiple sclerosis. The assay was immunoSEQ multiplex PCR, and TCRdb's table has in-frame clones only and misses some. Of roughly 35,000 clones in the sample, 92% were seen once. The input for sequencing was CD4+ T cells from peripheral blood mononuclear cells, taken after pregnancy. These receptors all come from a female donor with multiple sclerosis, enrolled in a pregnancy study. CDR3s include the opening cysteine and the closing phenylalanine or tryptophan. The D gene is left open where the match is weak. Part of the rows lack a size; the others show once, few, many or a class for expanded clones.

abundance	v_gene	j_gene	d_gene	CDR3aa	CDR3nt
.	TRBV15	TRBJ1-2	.	CATSPRTATYGYTF	TGTGCCACCAGCCCTAGGACAGCTACCTATGGCTACACCTTC
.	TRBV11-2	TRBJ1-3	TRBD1	CASSSRGQGAYAGNTIYF	TGTGCCAGCAGCTCCCGGGGGCAGGGGGCATATGCTGGAAACACCATATATTTT
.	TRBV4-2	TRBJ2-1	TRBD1	CASSQEIGTAAYNEQFF	TGTGCCAGCAGCCAAGAAATCGGGACAGCCGCCTACAATGAGCAGTTCTTC
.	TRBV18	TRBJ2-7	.	CASSRGRDSTYEQYF	TGTGCCAGCTCGCGGGGCCGGGACTCGACCTACGAGCAGTACTTC
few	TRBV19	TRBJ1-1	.	CASRTRALSAEAFF	TGTGCCAGTAGGACCAGGGCATTAAGCGCTGAAGCTTTCTTT
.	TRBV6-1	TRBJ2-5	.	CASSVGQGGKETQYF	TGTGCCAGCAGTGTCGGGCAGGGGGGCAAGGAGACCCAGTACTTC
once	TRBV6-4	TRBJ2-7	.	CASSDRSESYEQYF	TGTGCCAGCAGTGACCGGAGTGAATCCTACGAGCAGTACTTC
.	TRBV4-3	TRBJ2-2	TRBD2	CASSQGGGLRTGELFF	TGCGCCAGCAGCCAAGGGGGGGGTTTGCGCACCGGGGAGCTGTTTTTT
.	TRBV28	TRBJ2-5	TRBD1	CATSDRVETQYF	TGTGCCACTTCGGACAGGGTGGAGACCCAGTACTTC
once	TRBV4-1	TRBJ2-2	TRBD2	CASSIPLGKRGQEELFF	TGCGCCAGCAGCATACCCCTAGGCAAGCGGGGTCAGGAGGAGCTGTTTTTT
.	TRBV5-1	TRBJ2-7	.	CASSLEGRVYEQYF	TGCGCCAGCAGCTTGGAAGGCAGGGTCTACGAGCAGTACTTC
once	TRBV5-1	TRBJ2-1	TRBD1	CASRMTGADNEQFF	TGCGCCAGTCGAATGACAGGGGCGGACAATGAGCAGTTCTTC